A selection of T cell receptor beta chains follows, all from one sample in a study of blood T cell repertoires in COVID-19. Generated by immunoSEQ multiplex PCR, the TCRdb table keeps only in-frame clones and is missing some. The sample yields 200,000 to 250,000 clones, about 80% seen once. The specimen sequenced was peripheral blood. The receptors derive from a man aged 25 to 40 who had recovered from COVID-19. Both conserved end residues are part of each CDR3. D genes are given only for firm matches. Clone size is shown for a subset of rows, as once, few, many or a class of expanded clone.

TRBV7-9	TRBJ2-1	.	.	TGTGCCAGCAGCTCATCCGGGGCCTACAATGAGCAGTTCTTC	CASSSSGAYNEQFF
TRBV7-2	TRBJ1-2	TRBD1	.	TGTGCCAGCAGCTCTGACAGGGTACTGGGCTATGGCTACACCTTC	CASSSDRVLGYGYTF
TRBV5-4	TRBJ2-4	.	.	TGTGCCAGCAGCTTGGCCGGGACACGGAACATTCAGTACTTC	CASSLAGTRNIQYF
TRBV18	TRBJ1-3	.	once	TGTGCCAGCTCATCGCCCAGAAGATCCTCTGGAAACACCATATATTTT	CASSSPRRSSGNTIYF
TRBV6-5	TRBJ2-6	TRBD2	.	TGTGCCAGCGGGGAGGGGTCTGGGGCCAACGTCCTGACTTTC	CASGEGSGANVLTF
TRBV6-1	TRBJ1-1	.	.	TGTGCCAGCAGTGAACCCTCTACGGGGTCTGGCACTGAAGCTTTCTTT	CASSEPSTGSGTEAFF
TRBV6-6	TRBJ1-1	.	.	TGTGCCAGCAGTTACCTACTTGGGAGCTCTGAAGCTTTCTTT	CASSYLLGSSEAFF
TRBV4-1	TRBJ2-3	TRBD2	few	TGCGCCAGCAGCCAAGGGGTAGCGGGGGGGTCAGATACGCAGTATTTT	CASSQGVAGGSDTQYF
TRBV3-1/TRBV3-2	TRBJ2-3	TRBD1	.	TGTGCCAGCAGCCTGGGACAGGATAGCACAGATACGCAGTATTTT	CASSLGQDSTDTQYF
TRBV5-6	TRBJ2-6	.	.	TGTGCCAGCAAGGAGGTCTCTGGGGCCAACGTCCTGACTTTC	CASKEVSGANVLTF
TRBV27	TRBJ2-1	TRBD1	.	TGTGCCAGCAGTTCCCCCAGGGGGCTGTACAATGAGCAGTTCTTC	CASSSPRGLYNEQFF
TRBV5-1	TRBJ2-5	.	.	TGCGCCAGCAGCTTGGATCCCGCCCAGGAGACCCAGTACTTC	CASSLDPAQETQYF
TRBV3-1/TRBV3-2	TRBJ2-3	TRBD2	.	TGTGCCAGCAGCCCAACTAGCGGGGGGATCACAGATACGCAGTATTTT	CASSPTSGGITDTQYF
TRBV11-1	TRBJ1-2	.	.	TGTGCCAGCAGCCCCCAGGGGATCTGGGGCTACACCTTC	CASSPQGIWGYTF
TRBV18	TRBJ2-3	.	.	TGTGCCAGCTCACCGGGACTTTCCACAGATACGCAGTATTTT	CASSPGLSTDTQYF
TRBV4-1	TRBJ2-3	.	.	TGCGCCAGCAGCCAAGATCGCGCTTCTAGCCTGGATACGCAGTATTTT	CASSQDRASSLDTQYF
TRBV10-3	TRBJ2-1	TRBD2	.	TGTGCCATCAGCCTCACTAGCGGATACTACAATGAGCAGTTCTTC	CAISLTSGYYNEQFF
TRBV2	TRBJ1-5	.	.	TGTGCCAGCAGTCAGGGCAGTGGCAATCAGCCCCAGCATTTT	CASSQGSGNQPQHF
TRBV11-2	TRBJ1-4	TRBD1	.	TGTGCCAGCAGCGCGGGACAGGGAAGTGAAAAACTGTTTTTT	CASSAGQGSEKLFF
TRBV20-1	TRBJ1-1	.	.	TGCAGTGCTACAGGCCCCACTGAAGCTTTCTTT	CSATGPTEAFF
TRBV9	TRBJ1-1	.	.	TGTGCCAGCAGCGTAGAGGGACAAAATGAAGCTTTCTTT	CASSVEGQNEAFF
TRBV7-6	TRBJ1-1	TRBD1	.	TGTGCCAGCAGCCCATTTCCCTTTAATACCGGGACAGGGGGCGGACGGGGCACTGAAGCTTTCTTT	CASSPFPFNTGTGGGRGTEAFF
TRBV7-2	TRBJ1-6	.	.	TGTGCCAGCAGCCCGAGTTTGGTGGGTCAGGCACCCCTCCACTTT	CASSPSLVGQAPLHF